The 8 T cell receptor beta chains reported below all come from one sample, sequenced in a study of cytomegalovirus exposure and HLA in healthy donors. This PCR relied on a set of 60 Vbeta primers and 13 Jbeta primers. Assay used: immunoSEQ multiplex PCR; TCRdb lists only in-frame clones, some missing. The sample has over 80,000 clones, approximately 60% seen once. Sequencing input: PBMCs. These receptors were taken from a boy aged 5-17 years in good health and CMV-seropositive.

In this sample, this clone turned up a few times. The genes are TRBV18 and TRBJ2-5, with D unresolved. CDR3 size: 14 residues. Germline V gene sequence: CDR1 KGHSH, CDR2 LQKENI. V was pared by 0 bases and J by 1 base, with 6 bases between. The CDR3 sequence: CASSPPAVQETQYF. The CDR3 nucleotides are TGTGCCAGCTCACCACCTGCGGTCCAAGAGACCCAGTACTTC. The full variable domain, in which reference TRBV18 and TRBJ2-5 provide the parts outside the CDR3, is NAGVMQNPRHLVRRRGQEARLRCSPMKGHSHVYWYRQLPEEGLKFMVYLQKENIIDESGMPKERFSAEFPKEGPSILRIQQVVRGDSAAYFCASSPPAVQETQYFGPGTRLLVL.

This clone was recorded only once. The chain employs TRBV6-5 and TRBJ2-1; D is possibly TRBD1 (5 bases). The CDR3 extends over 12 amino acids. Trimming left V 5 bases short and J 10 bases short, with 12 bases between. Germline V gene data show CDR1 as MNHEY and CDR2 as SVGAGI. As DNA, the CDR3 is TGTGCCAGCAGTAGACCGACAGACGAGCAGTTCTTC. Residues: CASSRPTDEQFF.

The CDR3 bases are TGTGCCAGCAGTTACGGGCAGGGCTATCAGCCCCAGCATTTT. Translating gives CASSYGQGYQPQHF. The rearrangement joins TRBV6-6 to TRBJ1-5, with D tentatively TRBD1 (5 bases). V gave up 2 bases and J gave up 5 bases, with 10 bases separating them. The CDR3 totals 14 residues. In germline, CDR1 is MNHNY, CDR2 SVGAGI (reference sequence).

The V call is TRBV5-1, the J call TRBJ1-4, with a weak D call TRBD1 (5 bases). The CDR3 runs 14 residues. Trimming left V 4 bases short and J 4 bases short, with 11 bases between. Germline CDR1 SGHRS, CDR2 YFSETQ. The CDR3 region has the DNA TGCGCCAGCAGCACAGGCCGTCTTAATGAAAAACTGTTTTTT. Translation: CASSTGRLNEKLFF.

This chain connects TRBV15 to TRBJ2-7; TRBD1 aligns across 7 bases. The CDR3 extends over 14 amino acids. Germline CDR1 LNHNV, CDR2 YYDKDF (reference sequence). V was pared by 3 bases and J by 3 bases, with 5 bases of the junction left unmatched. For the CDR3, the DNA is TGTGCCACCAGCAGGCCGGGACAGTACTACGAGCAGTACTTC. Amino acid sequence: CATSRPGQYYEQYF.

This clone has just a few counts. V gene TRBV9 combines with J gene TRBJ1-5; D unclear. V was cut by 4 bases and J by 6 bases, with 17 bases left in between. The CDR3 extends over 15 amino acids. CDR1 is SGDLS, CDR2 YYNGEE, per germline. CDR3 bases: TGTGCCAGCAGCCCGACGGGAGAAAAAAGTCAGCCCCAGCATTTT. Its translation is CASSPTGEKSQPQHF.

This rearrangement joins TRBV27 to TRBJ2-1; no reliable D call. The germline CDR1 and CDR2 sequences are MNHEY and SMNVEV (reference sequence). This CDR3 has 13 amino acids. Between the trimmed V and J ends, which lost 3 bases and 6 bases, there was a span of 9 bases. The CDR3 DNA reads as TGTGCCAGCAGTTTCAGGAATGGCAATGAGCAGTTCTTC. Translation gives CASSFRNGNEQFF.

This clone was observed a few times. This chain links TRBV2 with TRBJ1-4; D is possibly TRBD1 (5 bases). Per germline, CDR1 SNHLY and CDR2 FYNNEI. Between the trimmed V and J ends, which lost 10 bases and 8 bases, there was a span of 17 bases. The CDR3 sequence is 13 residues long. The CDR3 DNA follows: TGTGCCACCCCTGGGGCGGGGAGAGAAAAACTGTTTTTT. Its translation: CATPGAGREKLFF. The whole variable domain, filled in from reference TRBV2 and TRBJ1-4, reads EPEVTQTPSHQVTQMGQEVILRCVPISNHLYFYWYRQILGQKVEFLVSFYNNEISEKSEIFDDQFSVERPDGSNFTLKIRSTKLEDSAMYFCATPGAGREKLFFGSGTQLSVL.